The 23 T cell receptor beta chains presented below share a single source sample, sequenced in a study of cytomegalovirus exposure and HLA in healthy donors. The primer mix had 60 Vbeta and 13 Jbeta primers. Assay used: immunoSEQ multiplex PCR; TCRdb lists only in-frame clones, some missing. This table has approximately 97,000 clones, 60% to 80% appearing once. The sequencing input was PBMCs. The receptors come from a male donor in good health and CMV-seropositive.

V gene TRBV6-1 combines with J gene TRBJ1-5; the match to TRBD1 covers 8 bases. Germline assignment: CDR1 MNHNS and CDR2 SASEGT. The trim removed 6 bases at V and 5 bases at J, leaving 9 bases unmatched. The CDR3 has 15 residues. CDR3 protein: CASRVRGQGYQPQHF. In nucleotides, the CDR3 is TGTGCCAGCAGGGTTCGTGGACAGGGTTATCAGCCCCAGCATTTT.

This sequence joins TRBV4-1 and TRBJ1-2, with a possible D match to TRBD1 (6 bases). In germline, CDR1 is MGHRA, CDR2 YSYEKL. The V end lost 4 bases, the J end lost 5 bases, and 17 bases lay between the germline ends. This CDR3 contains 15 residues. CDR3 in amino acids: CASSPGGLRGYGYTF. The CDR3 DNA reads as TGCGCCAGCAGCCCCGGGGGGCTGAGGGGTTATGGCTACACCTTC.

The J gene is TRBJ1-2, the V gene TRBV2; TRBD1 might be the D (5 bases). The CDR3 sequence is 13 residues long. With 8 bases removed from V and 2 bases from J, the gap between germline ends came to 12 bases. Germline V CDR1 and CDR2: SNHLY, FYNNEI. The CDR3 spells CASQLQGNYGYTF. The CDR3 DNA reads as TGTGCCAGCCAACTTCAGGGAAACTATGGCTACACCTTC.

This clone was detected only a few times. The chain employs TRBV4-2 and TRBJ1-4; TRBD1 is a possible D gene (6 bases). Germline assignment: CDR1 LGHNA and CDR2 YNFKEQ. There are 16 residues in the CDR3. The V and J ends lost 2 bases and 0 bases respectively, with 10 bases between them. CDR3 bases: TGTGCCAGCAGCCAAACCCCAGGGGCAACTAATGAAAAACTGTTTTTT. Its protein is CASSQTPGATNEKLFF.

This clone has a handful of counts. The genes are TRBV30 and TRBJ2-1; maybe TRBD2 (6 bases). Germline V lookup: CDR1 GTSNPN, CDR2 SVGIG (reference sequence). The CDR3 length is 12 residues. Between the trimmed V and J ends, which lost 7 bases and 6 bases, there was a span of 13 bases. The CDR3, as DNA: TGTGCCTCCGAACGACTAGGCAATGAGCAGTTCTTC. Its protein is CASERLGNEQFF.

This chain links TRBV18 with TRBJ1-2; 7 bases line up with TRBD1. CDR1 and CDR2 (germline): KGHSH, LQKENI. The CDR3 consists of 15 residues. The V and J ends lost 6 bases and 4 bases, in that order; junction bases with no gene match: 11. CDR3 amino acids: CASSPSGQLSYGYTF. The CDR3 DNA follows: TGTGCCAGCTCGCCCTCGGGACAGCTAAGCTATGGCTACACCTTC.

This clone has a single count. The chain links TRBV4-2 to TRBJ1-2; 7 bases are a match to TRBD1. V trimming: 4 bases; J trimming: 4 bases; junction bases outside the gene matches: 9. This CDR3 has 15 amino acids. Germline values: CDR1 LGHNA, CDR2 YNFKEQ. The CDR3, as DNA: TGTGCCAGCAGCCCCATGGGCGGACAGGTCTATGGCTACACCTTC. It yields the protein CASSPMGGQVYGYTF.

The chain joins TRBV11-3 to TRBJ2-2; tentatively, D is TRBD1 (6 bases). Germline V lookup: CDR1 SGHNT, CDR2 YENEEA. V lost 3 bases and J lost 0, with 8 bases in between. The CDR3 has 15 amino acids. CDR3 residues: CASSFRGANTGELFF. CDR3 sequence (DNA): TGTGCCAGCAGCTTCAGGGGTGCGAACACCGGGGAGCTGTTTTTT.

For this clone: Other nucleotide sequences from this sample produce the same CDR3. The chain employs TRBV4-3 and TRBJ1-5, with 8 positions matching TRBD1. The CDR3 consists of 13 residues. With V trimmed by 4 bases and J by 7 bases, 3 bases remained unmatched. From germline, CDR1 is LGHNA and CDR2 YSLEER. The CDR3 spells CASSPDRVQPQHF. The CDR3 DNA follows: TGCGCCAGCAGCCCGGACAGGGTACAGCCCCAGCATTTT.

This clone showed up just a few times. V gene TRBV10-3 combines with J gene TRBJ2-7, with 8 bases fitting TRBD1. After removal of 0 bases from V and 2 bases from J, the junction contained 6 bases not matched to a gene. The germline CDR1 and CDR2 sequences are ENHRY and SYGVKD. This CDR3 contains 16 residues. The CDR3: CAISESYAGQAYEQYF. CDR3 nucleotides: TGTGCCATCAGTGAGTCTTATGCGGGACAGGCCTACGAGCAGTACTTC.

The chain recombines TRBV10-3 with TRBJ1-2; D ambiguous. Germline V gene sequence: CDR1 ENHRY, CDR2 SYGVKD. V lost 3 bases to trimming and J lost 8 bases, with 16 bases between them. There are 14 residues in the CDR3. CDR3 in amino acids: CAISERESARGYTF. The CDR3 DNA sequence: TGTGCCATCAGTGAACGCGAGAGTGCTAGGGGCTACACCTTC.

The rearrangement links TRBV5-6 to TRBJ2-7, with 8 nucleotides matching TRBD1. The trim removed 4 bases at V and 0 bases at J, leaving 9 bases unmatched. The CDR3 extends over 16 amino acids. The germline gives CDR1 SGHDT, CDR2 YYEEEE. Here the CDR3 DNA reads TGTGCCAGCAGCCCCATCGGACAGGGCCGCTCCTACGAGCAGTACTTC. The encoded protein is CASSPIGQGRSYEQYF.

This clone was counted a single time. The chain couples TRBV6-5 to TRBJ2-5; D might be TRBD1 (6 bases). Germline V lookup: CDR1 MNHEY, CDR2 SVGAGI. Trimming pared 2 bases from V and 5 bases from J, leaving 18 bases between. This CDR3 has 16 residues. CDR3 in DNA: TGTGCCAGCAGTTACAACAGGGCGCGGGTGGGGGAGACCCAGTACTTC. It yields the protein CASSYNRARVGETQYF.

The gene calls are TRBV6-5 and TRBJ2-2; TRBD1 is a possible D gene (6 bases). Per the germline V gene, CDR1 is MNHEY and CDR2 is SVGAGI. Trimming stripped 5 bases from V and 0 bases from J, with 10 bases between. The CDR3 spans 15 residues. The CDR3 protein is CASSPDRPNTGELFF. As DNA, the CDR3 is TGTGCCAGCAGTCCTGACAGGCCGAACACCGGGGAGCTGTTTTTT.

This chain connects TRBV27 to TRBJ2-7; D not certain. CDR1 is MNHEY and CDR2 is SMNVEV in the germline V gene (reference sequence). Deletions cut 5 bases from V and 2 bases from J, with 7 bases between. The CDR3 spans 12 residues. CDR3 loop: CASSPSAYEQYF. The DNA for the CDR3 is TGTGCCAGCAGTCCGAGTGCCTACGAGCAGTACTTC.

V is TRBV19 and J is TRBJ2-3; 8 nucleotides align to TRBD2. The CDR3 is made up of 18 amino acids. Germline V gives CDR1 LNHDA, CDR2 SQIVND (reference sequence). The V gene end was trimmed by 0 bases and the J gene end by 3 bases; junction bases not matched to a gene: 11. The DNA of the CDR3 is TGTGCCAGTAGTATAGATCGACAAGCGGGAGAGGTTACAGATACGCAGTATTTT. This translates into CASSIDRQAGEVTDTQYF.

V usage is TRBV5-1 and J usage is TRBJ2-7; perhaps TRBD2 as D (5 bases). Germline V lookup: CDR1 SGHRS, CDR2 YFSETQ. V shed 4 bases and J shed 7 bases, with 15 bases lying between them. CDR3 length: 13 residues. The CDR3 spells CASSLGGQLEQYF. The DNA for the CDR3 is TGCGCCAGCAGCCTGGGCGGGCAGCTAGAGCAGTACTTC.

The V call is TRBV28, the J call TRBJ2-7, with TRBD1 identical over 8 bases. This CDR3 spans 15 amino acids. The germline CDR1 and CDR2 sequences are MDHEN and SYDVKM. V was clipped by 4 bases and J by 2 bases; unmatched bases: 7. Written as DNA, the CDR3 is TGTGCCAGCAGTTCCCTCCGGGACAGGACCTACGAGCAGTACTTC. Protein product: CASSSLRDRTYEQYF.

CDR3 DNA sequence: TGTGCCAGCAGTCAACCGGGACTAGCGTGGAACGAGCAGTTCTTC. Protein product: CASSQPGLAWNEQFF. The rearrangement uses TRBV27 and TRBJ2-1; 10 nucleotides match TRBD2. The CDR3 is 15 residues long. V was clipped by 5 bases and J by 10 bases; unmatched bases: 11. Looked up from germline, CDR1 is MNHEY and CDR2 is SMNVEV (reference sequence).

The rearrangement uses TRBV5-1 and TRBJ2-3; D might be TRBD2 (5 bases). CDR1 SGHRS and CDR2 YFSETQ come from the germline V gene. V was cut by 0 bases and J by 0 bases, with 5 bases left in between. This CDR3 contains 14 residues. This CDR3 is CASSLGTSTDTQYF. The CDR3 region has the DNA TGCGCCAGCAGCTTGGGGACTAGCACAGATACGCAGTATTTT.

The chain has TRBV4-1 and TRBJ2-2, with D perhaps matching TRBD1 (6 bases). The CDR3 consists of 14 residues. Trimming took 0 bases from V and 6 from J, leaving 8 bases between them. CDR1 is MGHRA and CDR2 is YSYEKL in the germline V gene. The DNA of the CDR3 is TGCGCCAGCAGCCAAGAAGCAGGGGCCGGGGAGCTGTTTTTT. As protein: CASSQEAGAGELFF.

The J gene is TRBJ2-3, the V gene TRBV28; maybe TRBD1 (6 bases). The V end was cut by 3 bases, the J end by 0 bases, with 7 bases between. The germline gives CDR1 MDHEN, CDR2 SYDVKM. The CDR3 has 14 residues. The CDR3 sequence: CASSLGASTDTQYF. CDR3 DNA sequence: TGTGCCAGCAGTTTGGGGGCCAGCACAGATACGCAGTATTTT.

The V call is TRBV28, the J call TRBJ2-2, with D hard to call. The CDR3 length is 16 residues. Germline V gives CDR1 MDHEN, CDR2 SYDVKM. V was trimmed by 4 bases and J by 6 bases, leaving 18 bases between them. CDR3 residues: CASSSYRILSPGELFF. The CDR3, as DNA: TGTGCCAGCAGTTCTTACAGAATCCTTTCCCCCGGGGAGCTGTTTTTT.